What follows are 25 T cell receptor beta chains derived from one specimen sequenced in a study of shared clonotypes between healthy human individuals. CD8 cells classed as naive were CD45RO-negative and positively selected for CCR7, excluding terminally differentiated effector memory CD45RA+ cells. The repertoire was sequenced with immunoSEQ multiplex PCR; TCRdb's copy has only in-frame clones and lacks some. The profile shows some 2 million clones, approximately 94% of them singletons. Sequenced material: naive CD8+ T cells sorted from blood. The receptors stem from a man between 18 and 35 years old in good health.

The rearrangement uses TRBV2 and TRBJ2-3; a weak D match, TRBD2 (7 bases). Deletions cut 6 bases from V and 0 bases from J, with 13 bases between. This CDR3 region has 15 residues. CDR1 SNHLY and CDR2 FYNNEI come from the germline V gene. Here the CDR3 DNA reads TGTGCCAGCAGAGAGGGGGAGGGTAGCACAGATACGCAGTATTTT. Translation gives CASREGEGSTDTQYF.

The chain employs TRBV4-1 and TRBJ2-1, with D maybe TRBD1 (5 bases). Trimming took 2 bases from V and 10 from J, leaving 18 bases between them. CDR1 is MGHRA and CDR2 is YSYEKL in the germline V gene. The CDR3 length is 15 residues. For the CDR3, the DNA is TGCGCCAGCAGCCAACAGTTGACAGCCTCTGCGGAGCAGTTCTTC. This translates into CASSQQLTASAEQFF.

For the CDR3, the DNA is TGTGCCAGCAGTTTAAATCAGATGAGGGTAGGTAATGAAAAACTGTTTTTT. Amino acid sequence: CASSLNQMRVGNEKLFF. The chain uses TRBV28 and TRBJ1-4, with D unresolved. CDR3 length: 17 amino acids. CDR1 and CDR2 from the germline V gene are MDHEN and SYDVKM. Trimming took off 2 bases at V and 4 bases at J, with 17 bases between the two ends.

The rearrangement links TRBV9 to TRBJ2-7, with D perhaps matching TRBD1 (7 bases). Trimming removed 9 bases at V and 0 bases at J, with 16 bases between. Germline loops: CDR1 SGDLS, CDR2 YYNGEE. CDR3 length: 14 amino acids. The CDR3 DNA reads TGTGCCAACTCCGCGGGGACAGCCTCCTACGAGCAGTACTTC. This sequence encodes CANSAGTASYEQYF.

This chain uses TRBV4-1 with TRBJ1-2; a weak D match, TRBD1 (5 bases). This CDR3 spans 15 amino acids. Per the germline V gene, CDR1 is MGHRA and CDR2 is YSYEKL. V was clipped by 3 bases and J by 2 bases, with 13 bases between them. In nucleotides, the CDR3 is TGCGCCAGCAGCCACCAGAAACAGGCCAACTATGGCTACACCTTC. This translates into CASSHQKQANYGYTF.

V gene TRBV28 combines with J gene TRBJ1-5; TRBD1 matches at 8 bases. Germline CDR1 and CDR2: MDHEN and SYDVKM. Trimming removed 2 bases from V and 0 bases from J; junction bases left unmatched: 6. This CDR3 is 17 amino acids long. The CDR3: CASSLRTGPYSNQPQHF. Written as DNA, the CDR3 is TGTGCCAGCAGTTTAAGGACAGGGCCTTATAGCAATCAGCCCCAGCATTTT. The full variable domain, in which reference TRBV28 and TRBJ1-5 provide the parts outside the CDR3, is DVKVTQSSRYLVKRTGEKVFLECVQDMDHENMFWYRQDPGLGLRLIYFSYDVKMKEKGDIPEGYSVSREKKERFSLILESASTNQTSMYLCASSLRTGPYSNQPQHFGDGTRLSIL.

The rearrangement links TRBV15 to TRBJ1-1, with D maybe TRBD1 (5 bases). The CDR3 spans 12 residues. V lost 4 bases, J lost 4 bases, and 7 bases lay in between. Germline lookup yields CDR1 LNHNV and CDR2 YYDKDF (reference sequence). This CDR3 is CATSIRGTEAFF. The CDR3 DNA is TGTGCCACCAGCATTAGGGGCACTGAAGCTTTCTTT.

The V call is TRBV9, the J call TRBJ2-3; 9 nucleotides agree with TRBD2. The CDR3 loop spans 13 amino acids. The ends lost 10 bases at V and 2 bases at J; junction bases unmatched: 5. The germline CDR1 and CDR2 sequences are SGDLS and YYNGEE. CDR3 sequence (DNA): TGTGCCGCCTCTAGCGGGGTCACAGATACGCAGTATTTT. Encoded protein: CAASSGVTDTQYF.

This rearrangement joins TRBV2 to TRBJ2-7; possibly TRBD1 or TRBD2 for D (5 bases each). Trimming stripped 6 bases from V and 2 bases from J, with 11 bases between. CDR3 length: 13 residues. From germline, CDR1 is SNHLY and CDR2 FYNNEI. Here the CDR3 reads CASRGPGPYEQYF. The DNA of the CDR3 is TGTGCCAGCAGAGGACCGGGGCCCTACGAGCAGTACTTC.

The CDR3 DNA sequence: TGTGCCACCAGCAGGAGGAATAGGGAACTGTTCGGGGAGCTGTTTTTT. This translates into CATSRRNRELFGELFF. V and J are TRBV15 and TRBJ2-2; the D is unclear. The V and J ends lost 3 bases and 7 bases respectively, with 18 bases between them. CDR3 length: 16 residues. Germline lookup yields CDR1 LNHNV and CDR2 YYDKDF (reference sequence).

The genes are TRBV2 and TRBJ1-4, with D unresolved. Germline assignment: CDR1 SNHLY and CDR2 FYNNEI. This CDR3 has 14 residues. V was clipped by 6 bases and J by 3 bases, with 11 bases between them. DNA for the CDR3: TGTGCCAGCAGGCCGCGGCAGCCTAATGAAAAACTGTTTTTT. The encoded protein is CASRPRQPNEKLFF.

Here the CDR3 DNA reads TGTGCCAGCACTACTATGGACAGGAGGCGCCAAGAGACCCAGTACTTC. This codes for CASTTMDRRRQETQYF. The chain combines TRBV2 with TRBJ2-5, with 7 bases identical to TRBD1. With 7 bases clipped from V and 1 base from J, the junction kept 12 bases outside the gene matches. Germline loops: CDR1 SNHLY, CDR2 FYNNEI. This CDR3 has 16 amino acids.

In regard to this clone: At the DNA level, this CDR3 is encoded by other sequences in the same sample as well. The chain employs TRBV9 and TRBJ2-1; 10 bases are a match to TRBD2. In germline, CDR1 is SGDLS, CDR2 YYNGEE. CDR3 size: 15 residues. Germline trimming cut 4 bases from V and 1 base from J; bases unmatched to any gene: 2. DNA for the CDR3: TGTGCCAGCAGCCCAGCGGGAGGGTCCTACAATGAGCAGTTCTTC. This gives the protein CASSPAGGSYNEQFF.

This clone has just one count. The chain couples TRBV13 to TRBJ2-7; 7 bases are a match to TRBD2. The CDR3 spans 15 residues. In germline, CDR1 is PRHDT, CDR2 FYEKMQ (reference sequence). After removal of 0 bases from V and 0 bases from J, the junction contained 2 bases not matched to a gene. DNA for the CDR3: TGTGCCAGCAGCTTAGGCGGGGGGAGCTCCTACGAGCAGTACTTC. Translating it yields CASSLGGGSSYEQYF.

The sample holds one count of this clone. The rearrangement joins TRBV28 to TRBJ1-1, with 7 bases that match TRBD1. CDR1 MDHEN and CDR2 SYDVKM come from the germline V gene. The CDR3 runs to 13 residues. J lost 4 bases, V lost 7 bases, and 6 bases had no gene match. CDR3 sequence (DNA): TGTGCCAGCATCTCAGGGGGGGTCACTGAAGCTTTCTTT. It specifies CASISGGVTEAFF.

This rearrangement joins TRBV6-5 to TRBJ2-7, with TRBD2 as a possible D gene (7 bases). V was pared by 4 bases and J by 5 bases, with 18 bases between. Per germline, CDR1 MNHEY and CDR2 SVGAGI. This CDR3 region has 15 residues. DNA for the CDR3: TGTGCCAGCAGTTTCCAGGGAGGGGGGAGGGACGAGCAGTACTTC. It specifies CASSFQGGGRDEQYF.

The table lists this clone with a few counts. The J gene is TRBJ2-1, the V gene TRBV7-9; D gene unclear. Germline-derived CDR1 and CDR2 are SEHNR and FQNEAQ (reference sequence). The V and J ends lost 3 bases and 9 bases respectively, with 6 bases between them. There are 11 residues in the CDR3. The CDR3 bases are TGTGCCAGCAGCTTGATCATTGAGCAGTTCTTC. Residues: CASSLIIEQFF.

This clone was found once. V gene TRBV4-3 combines with J gene TRBJ2-1; TRBD1 matches 7 bases. The trim removed 5 bases at V and 2 bases at J, leaving 6 bases unmatched. The CDR3 loop spans 15 amino acids. In germline, CDR1 is LGHNA, CDR2 YSLEER. For the CDR3, the DNA is TGCGCCAGCAGCTACGACAGGGTTACCTACAATGAGCAGTTCTTC. This encodes CASSYDRVTYNEQFF.

V and J are TRBV27 and TRBJ2-7, with 8 bases identical to TRBD1. Looked up from germline, CDR1 is MNHEY and CDR2 is SMNVEV (reference sequence). Trimming at V came to 8 bases and at J to 5 bases, leaving 8 bases not matched to a gene. The CDR3 has 13 amino acids. CDR3 in amino acids: CASGPSGGHEQYF. Here the CDR3 DNA reads TGTGCCAGCGGCCCCTCAGGGGGCCACGAGCAGTACTTC.

On this clone: Additional DNA sequences in this sample encode the identical CDR3. The V gene is TRBV10-3, the J gene TRBJ2-7; D remains ambiguous. V gave up 3 bases and J gave up 6 bases, with 12 bases separating them. Per the germline V gene, CDR1 is ENHRY and CDR2 is SYGVKD. The length of the CDR3 is 13 residues. The CDR3 DNA reads TGTGCCATCAGTGAATCGGGCCCTCTCGAGCAGTACTTC. Translation: CAISESGPLEQYF.

The V gene is TRBV7-8, the J gene TRBJ2-7; either TRBD1 or TRBD2 may fit D (5 bases each). Germline V gene data show CDR1 as SGHVS and CDR2 as FQNEAQ. V lost 2 bases to trimming and J lost 3 bases, with 14 bases between them. This CDR3 has 15 residues. The CDR3 DNA sequence: TGTGCCAGCAGCTTACGAGGGGCTGGAAACTACGAGCAGTACTTC. Translation gives CASSLRGAGNYEQYF.

The V gene is TRBV25-1, the J gene TRBJ2-7; D is undetermined. The V end lost 3 bases, the J end lost 6 bases, and 6 bases lay between the germline ends. There are 11 residues in the CDR3. The germline V gene has CDR1 MGHDK and CDR2 SYGVNS. The DNA of the CDR3 is TGTGCCAGCAGTGACACGTCCGAGCAGTACTTC. Amino acids: CASSDTSEQYF.

The chain has TRBV19 and TRBJ2-1; TRBD2 matches at 7 bases. The CDR3 has 16 residues. CDR1 is LNHDA and CDR2 is SQIVND in the germline V gene (reference sequence). V was clipped by 3 bases and J by 5 bases; unmatched bases: 10. Written as DNA, the CDR3 is TGTGCCAGTAGTATCTTGCCTAGCGGTACCCACAATGAGCAGTTCTTC. Amino acid sequence: CASSILPSGTHNEQFF.

The V call is TRBV27, the J call TRBJ2-5; possible D gene TRBD2, 7 bases. The CDR3 sequence is 14 residues long. V lost 4 bases and J 5 bases, leaving 14 bases between the germline ends. Looked up from germline, CDR1 is MNHEY and CDR2 is SMNVEV (reference sequence). CDR3 amino acids: CASSWGGPPETQYF. As DNA, the CDR3 is TGTGCCAGCAGTTGGGGGGGGCCCCCGGAGACCCAGTACTTC.

Points on this clone: This specimen includes other DNA sequences encoding the same CDR3. The genes are TRBV6-5 and TRBJ2-3; D is unresolved. Germline assignment: CDR1 MNHEY and CDR2 SVGAGI. This CDR3 has 12 amino acids. V was trimmed by 5 bases and J by 2 bases, leaving 5 bases between them. CDR3 sequence (DNA): TGTGCCAGCAGTCCCAACACAGATACGCAGTATTTT. The encoded protein is CASSPNTDTQYF.